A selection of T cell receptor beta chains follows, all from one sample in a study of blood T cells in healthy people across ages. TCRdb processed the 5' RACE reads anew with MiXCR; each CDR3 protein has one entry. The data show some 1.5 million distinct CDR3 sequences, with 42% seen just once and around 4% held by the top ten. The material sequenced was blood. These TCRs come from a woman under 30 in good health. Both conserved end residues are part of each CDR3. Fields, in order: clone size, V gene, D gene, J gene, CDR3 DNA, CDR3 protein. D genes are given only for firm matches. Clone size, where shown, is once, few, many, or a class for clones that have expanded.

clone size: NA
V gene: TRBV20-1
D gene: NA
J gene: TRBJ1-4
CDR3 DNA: TGCAGTGCCCCAGGGGTGGGTGAAAAACTGTTTTTT
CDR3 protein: CSAPGVGEKLFF

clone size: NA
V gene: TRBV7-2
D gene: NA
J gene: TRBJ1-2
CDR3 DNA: TGTGCCAGCAGCTTTGGGCCAGCGTTAAGCTATGGCTACACCTTC
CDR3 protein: CASSFGPALSYGYTF

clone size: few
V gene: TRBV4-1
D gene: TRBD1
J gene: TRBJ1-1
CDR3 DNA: TGCGCCAGCAGCCAGCGGGACAGGGGGCTAACTGAAGCTTTCTTT
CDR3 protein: CASSQRDRGLTEAFF

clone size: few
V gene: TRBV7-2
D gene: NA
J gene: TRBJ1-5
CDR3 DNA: TGTGCCAGCAGCTTGCAACAGGGTACCAATCAGCCCCAGCATTTT
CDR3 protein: CASSLQQGTNQPQHF

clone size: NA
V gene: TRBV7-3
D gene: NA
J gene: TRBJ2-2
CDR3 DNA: TGTGCCAGCAGCCCGGCCGGGATCACCGGGGAGCTGTTTTTT
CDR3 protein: CASSPAGITGELFF

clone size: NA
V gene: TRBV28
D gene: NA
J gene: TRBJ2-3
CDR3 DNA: TGTGCCAGCAGTAACAACCGGGACTGGGGTCGAAATACGCAGTATTTT
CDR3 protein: CASSNNRDWGRNTQYF

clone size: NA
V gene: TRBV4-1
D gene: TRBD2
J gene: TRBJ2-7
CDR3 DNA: TGCGCCAGCAGCCATGGGGGGGTCTACGAGCAGTACTTC
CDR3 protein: CASSHGGVYEQYF

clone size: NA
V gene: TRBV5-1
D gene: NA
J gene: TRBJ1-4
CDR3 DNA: TGCGCCAGCAGCGCGGACGAAAAACTGTTTTTT
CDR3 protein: CASSADEKLFF

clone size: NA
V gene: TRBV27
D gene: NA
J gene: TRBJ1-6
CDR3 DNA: TGTGCCAGCAGTTTGGGGGTGGGCGGACCCCTCCACTTT
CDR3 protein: CASSLGVGGPLHF

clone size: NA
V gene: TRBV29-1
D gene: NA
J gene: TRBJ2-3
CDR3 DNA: TGCAGCGTTGTAACTCCAAGCACAGATACGCAGTATTTT
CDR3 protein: CSVVTPSTDTQYF

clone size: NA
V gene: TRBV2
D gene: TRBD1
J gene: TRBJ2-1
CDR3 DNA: TGTGCCAGCACAATAGCAGGGGGCAATGAGCAGTTCTTC
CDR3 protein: CASTIAGGNEQFF

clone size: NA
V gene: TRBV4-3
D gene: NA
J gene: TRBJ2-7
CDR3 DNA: TGCGCCAGCAGCCAAGATAGAGCCTATGGGACCTACGAGCAGTACTTC
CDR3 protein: CASSQDRAYGTYEQYF

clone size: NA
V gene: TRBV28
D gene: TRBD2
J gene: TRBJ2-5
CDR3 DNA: TGTGCCAGTCTTCCCAACGGGGGGGGTGAGACCCAGTACTTC
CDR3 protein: CASLPNGGGETQYF

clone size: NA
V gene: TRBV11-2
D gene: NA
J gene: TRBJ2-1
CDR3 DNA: TGTGCCAGCAGCTTAGCGCGGGGGCCCAATGAGCAGTTCTTC
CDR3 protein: CASSLARGPNEQFF

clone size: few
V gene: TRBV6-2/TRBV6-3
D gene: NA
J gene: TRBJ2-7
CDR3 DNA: TGTGCCAGCAAAAAGCCAGGGACGAACTACGAGCAGTACTTC
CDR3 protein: CASKKPGTNYEQYF

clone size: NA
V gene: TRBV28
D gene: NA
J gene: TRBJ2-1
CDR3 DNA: TGTGCCAGCAAGCCCGAGGGCAGCTTCAACAATGAGCAGTTCTTC
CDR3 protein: CASKPEGSFNNEQFF

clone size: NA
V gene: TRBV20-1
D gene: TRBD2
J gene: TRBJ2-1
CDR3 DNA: TGCAGTGCCCTCCCTAGCGGGAGCTTCAATAAGCAGTTCTTC
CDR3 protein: CSALPSGSFNKQFF

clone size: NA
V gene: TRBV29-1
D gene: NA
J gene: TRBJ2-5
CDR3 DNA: TGCAGCGTTGAACAGGGGTACCGCAATGAGCAGTACTTC
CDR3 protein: CSVEQGYRNEQYF

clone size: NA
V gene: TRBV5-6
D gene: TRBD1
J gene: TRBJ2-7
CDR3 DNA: TGTGCCAGCAGCCCGAACTTTGGACAGGGGGTCTACGAGCAGTACTTC
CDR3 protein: CASSPNFGQGVYEQYF

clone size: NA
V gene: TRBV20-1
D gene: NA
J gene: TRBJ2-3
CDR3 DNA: TGCAGTGCTAGAAAATTACAGGGATCAGATACGCAGTATTTT
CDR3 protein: CSARKLQGSDTQYF

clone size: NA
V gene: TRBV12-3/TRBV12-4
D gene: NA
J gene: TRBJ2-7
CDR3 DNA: TGTGCCAGCAGCGGGGTTGGAGGCGAGCAGTACTTC
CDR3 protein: CASSGVGGEQYF

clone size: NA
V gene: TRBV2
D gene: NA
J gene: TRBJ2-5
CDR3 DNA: TGTGCCAGCAGGGGCTTGGGGACGGGTCAAGAGACCCAGTACTTC
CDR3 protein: CASRGLGTGQETQYF

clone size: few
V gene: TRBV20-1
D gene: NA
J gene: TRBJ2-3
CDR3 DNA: TGCAGTGCTAGAGGCTTTGACGCCCCCGATACGCAGTATTTT
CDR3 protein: CSARGFDAPDTQYF

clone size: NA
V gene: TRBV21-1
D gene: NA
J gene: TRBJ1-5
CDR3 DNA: TGTGCCAGCAGCAAAAGGGGTGGAGTGTACAATCAGCCCCAGCATTTT
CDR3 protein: CASSKRGGVYNQPQHF

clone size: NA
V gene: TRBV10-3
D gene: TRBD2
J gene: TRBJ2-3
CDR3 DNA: TGTGCCGCCGGGGGGACCTCAGGGACGCAGTATTTT
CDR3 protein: CAAGGTSGTQYF

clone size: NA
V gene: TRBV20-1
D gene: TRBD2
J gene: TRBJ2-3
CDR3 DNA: TGCAGTGCTAGTGAACCGGGACTAGTCCCAGATACGCAGTATTTT
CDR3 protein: CSASEPGLVPDTQYF

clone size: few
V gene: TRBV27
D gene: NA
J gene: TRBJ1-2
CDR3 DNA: TGTGCCAGCAGGCGCGGCAAAGGCCGTGGCTACACCTTC
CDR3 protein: CASRRGKGRGYTF

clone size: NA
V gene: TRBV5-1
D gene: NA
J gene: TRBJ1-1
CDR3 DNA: TGCGCCAGCAGCGGAATGAGGACGACTGAAGCTTTCTTT
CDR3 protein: CASSGMRTTEAFF

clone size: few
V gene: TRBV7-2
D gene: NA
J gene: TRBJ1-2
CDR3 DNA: TGTGCCAGCAGCCGTGACGGCAACTATGGCTGCACCTTC
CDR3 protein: CASSRDGNYGCTF

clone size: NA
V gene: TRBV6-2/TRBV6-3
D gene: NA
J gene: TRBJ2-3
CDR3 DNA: TGTGCCAGCAACATAGCAGAGGGAACTAGCACAGATACGCAGTATTTT
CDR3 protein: CASNIAEGTSTDTQYF

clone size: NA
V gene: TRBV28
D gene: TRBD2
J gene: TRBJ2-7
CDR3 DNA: TGTGCCAGCAGTCACCCAAGACTAGCGGGCTACGAGCAGTACTTC
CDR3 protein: CASSHPRLAGYEQYF

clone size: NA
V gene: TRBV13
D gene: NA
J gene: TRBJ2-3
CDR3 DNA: TGTGCCAGCAGCTCTATCCCCCGCACAGATACGCAGTATTTT
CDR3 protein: CASSSIPRTDTQYF

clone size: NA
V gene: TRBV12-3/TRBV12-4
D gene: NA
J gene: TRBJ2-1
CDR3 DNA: TGTGCCAGCAGTTTTGGACTGACCTACAATGAGCAGTTCTTC
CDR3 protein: CASSFGLTYNEQFF

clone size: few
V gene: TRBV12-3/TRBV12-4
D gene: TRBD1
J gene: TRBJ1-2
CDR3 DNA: TGTGCCAGCAGTCAGACAGGGGTTTCCATTCCTAACTATGGCTACACCTTC
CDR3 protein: CASSQTGVSIPNYGYTF

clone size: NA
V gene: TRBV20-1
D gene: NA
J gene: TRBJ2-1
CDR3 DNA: TGCAGTGCTAGAGGCCTTCCCCCTCTCTACAATGAGCAGTTCTTC
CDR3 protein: CSARGLPPLYNEQFF

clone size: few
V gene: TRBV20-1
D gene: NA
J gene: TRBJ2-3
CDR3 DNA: TGCAGTGCTAGAAGCGGCGCAGGGGCGCGGATAGATACGCAGTATTTT
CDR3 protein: CSARSGAGARIDTQYF

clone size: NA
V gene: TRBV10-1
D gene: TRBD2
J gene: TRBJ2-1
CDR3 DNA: TGCGCCAGCAGGGACCAGCGGGAGAAGAATGAGCAGTTCTTC
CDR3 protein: CASRDQREKNEQFF

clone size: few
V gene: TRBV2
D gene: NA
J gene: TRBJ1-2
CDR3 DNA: TGTGCCAGCAGTGAACACTTTGGCGGCAACTATGGCTACACCTTC
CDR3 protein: CASSEHFGGNYGYTF

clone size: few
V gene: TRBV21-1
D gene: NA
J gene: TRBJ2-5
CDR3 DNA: TGTGCCGGTTATTTGTCGGACACCCCGAAGCAGACCCAGTACTTC
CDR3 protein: CAGYLSDTPKQTQYF

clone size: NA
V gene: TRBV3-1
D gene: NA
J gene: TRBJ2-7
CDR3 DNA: TGTGCCAGCAGCCAAAGGGGGAGGAGCGGGGCTTCCTACGAGCAGTACTTC
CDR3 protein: CASSQRGRSGASYEQYF

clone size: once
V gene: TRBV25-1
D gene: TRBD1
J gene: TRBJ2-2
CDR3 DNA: TGTGCCAGCAGTGATTGGACAGGGGTTCCCGGGGAGCTGTTTTTT
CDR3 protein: CASSDWTGVPGELFF

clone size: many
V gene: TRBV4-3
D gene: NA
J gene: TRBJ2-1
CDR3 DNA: TGCGCCAGCAGCCAAGAAGTAGATAGTGCTCCTGGATATGAGCAGTTCTTC
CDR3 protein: CASSQEVDSAPGYEQFF

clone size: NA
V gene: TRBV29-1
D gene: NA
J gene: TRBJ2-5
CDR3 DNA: TGCAGCGTTGAAGATGCCTGGAAAGAGACCCAGTACTTC
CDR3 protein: CSVEDAWKETQYF

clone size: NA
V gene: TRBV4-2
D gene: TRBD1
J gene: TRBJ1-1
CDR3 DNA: TGTGCCAGCAGCCGCCGACAGGGTGAGGACACTGAAGCTTTCTTT
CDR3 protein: CASSRRQGEDTEAFF

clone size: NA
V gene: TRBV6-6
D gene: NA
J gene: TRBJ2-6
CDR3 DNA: TGTGCCAGCAGTTACATCGGCAGTAGCTCTGGGGCCAACGTCCTGACTTTC
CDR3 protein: CASSYIGSSSGANVLTF

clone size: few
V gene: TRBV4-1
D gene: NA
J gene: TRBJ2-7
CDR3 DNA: TGCGCCAGCAGCCTCTCGGGCCTCAGCTCCTACAATGAGCAGTACTTC
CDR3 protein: CASSLSGLSSYNEQYF

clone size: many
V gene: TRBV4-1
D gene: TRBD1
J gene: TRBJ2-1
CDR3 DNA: TGCGCCAGCAGCCACCCTACAGGGGAATACAATGAGCAGTTCTTC
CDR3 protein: CASSHPTGEYNEQFF

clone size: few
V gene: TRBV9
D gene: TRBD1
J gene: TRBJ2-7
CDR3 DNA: TGTGCCAGCAGGAGTTACAGGGGCTCCTACAATGAGCAGTACTTC
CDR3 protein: CASRSYRGSYNEQYF

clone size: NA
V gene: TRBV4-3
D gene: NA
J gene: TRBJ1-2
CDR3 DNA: TGCGCCAGCAGCCAAGGCCAGGACCGCTATGGCTACACCTTC
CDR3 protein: CASSQGQDRYGYTF

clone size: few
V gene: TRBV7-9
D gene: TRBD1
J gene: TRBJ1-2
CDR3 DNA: TGTGCCAGCAGCTTAGCGAGACAGGGGGCCGGCTATGGCTACACCTTC
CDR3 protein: CASSLARQGAGYGYTF

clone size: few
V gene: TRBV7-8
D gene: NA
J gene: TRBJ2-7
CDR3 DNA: TGTGCCAGCAGCGCCATGAGGGGAAATTACGAGCAGTACTTC
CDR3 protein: CASSAMRGNYEQYF

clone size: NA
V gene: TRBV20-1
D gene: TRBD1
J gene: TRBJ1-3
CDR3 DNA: TGCAGTGCTAGAAGACAGGGGCTACTGTTCGGAAACACCATATATTTT
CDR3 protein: CSARRQGLLFGNTIYF

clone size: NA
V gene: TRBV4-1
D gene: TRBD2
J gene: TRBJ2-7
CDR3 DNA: TGCGCCAGCAGCCAAGTAAAGTCTAGCGGGGGCCAAGCCTACGAGCAGTACTTC
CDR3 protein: CASSQVKSSGGQAYEQYF

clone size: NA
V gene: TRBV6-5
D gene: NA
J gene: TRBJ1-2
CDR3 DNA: TGTGCCAGCAGTACGGGACGCATCCACTATGGCCACACCTTC
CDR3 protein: CASSTGRIHYGHTF

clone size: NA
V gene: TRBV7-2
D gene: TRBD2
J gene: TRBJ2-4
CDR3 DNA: TGTGCCAGCAGTAGTTCGAGGGAGGGAAACATTCAGTACTTC
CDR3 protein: CASSSSREGNIQYF

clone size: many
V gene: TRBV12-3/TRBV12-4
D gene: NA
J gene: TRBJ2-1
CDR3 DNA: TGTGCCAGCAGTTTACGGAGGAATGAGCAGTTCTTC
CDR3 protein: CASSLRRNEQFF

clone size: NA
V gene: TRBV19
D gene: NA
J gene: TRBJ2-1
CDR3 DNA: TGTACCACAACGAGTAGCTCCTACAATGAGCAGTTCTTC
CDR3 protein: CTTTSSSYNEQFF

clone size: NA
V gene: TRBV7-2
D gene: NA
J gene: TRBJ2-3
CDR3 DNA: TGTGCCAGCAGCCCAAAACGGACGCGCACAGATACGCAGTATTTT
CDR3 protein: CASSPKRTRTDTQYF

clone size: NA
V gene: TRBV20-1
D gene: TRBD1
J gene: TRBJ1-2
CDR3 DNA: TGCAGTGCGTCTCGGAGGCAGGGGGCTGGTGGCTACACCTTC
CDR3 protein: CSASRRQGAGGYTF